Each of the 27 T cell receptor beta chains below was sequenced from the same sample in a study of T-cell reconstitution after alpha-beta-depleted transplantation in children. The library targeted TCRbeta and was prepared with unique molecular identifiers. One entry per CDR3 protein results from TCRdb running MiXCR on the PCR reads. The sample consists of about 230,000 distinct CDR3 sequences, about 12% of them appearing once. Sequenced material: PBMCs from the stem cell graft donor, taken from the stem cell graft. The origin of the receptors is a human donor who donated a stem cell graft to a child with acute lymphoblastic leukemia.

This sequence joins TRBV29-1 and TRBJ2-1; TRBD2 matches at 12 bases. Trimming cost V 7 bases and J 8 bases; bases outside gene matches: 9. The CDR3 covers 14 residues. The germline V gene has CDR1 SQVTM and CDR2 ANQGSEA. The CDR3 reads CSDLTSGSRDEQFF. CDR3 sequence (DNA): TGCAGCGACCTGACTAGCGGGAGTAGGGATGAGCAGTTCTTC.

Many counts were recorded for this clonotype. V is TRBV15 and J is TRBJ2-7; TRBD1 aligns across 8 bases. CDR3 length equals 17 residues. Germline assignment: CDR1 LNHNV and CDR2 YYDKDF (reference sequence). After removal of 5 bases from V and 2 bases from J, the junction contained 14 bases not matched to a gene. The CDR3 nucleotides are TGTGCCACCAGCGGAATCTCCCGGGACAGGAGTGCCTACGAGCAGTACTTC. This codes for CATSGISRDRSAYEQYF.

This clonotype was counted many times. The chain combines TRBV5-1 with TRBJ2-7; D is ambiguous. V was cut by 0 bases and J by 5 bases, with 15 bases left in between. Germline V gene lookup returns CDR1 SGHRS and CDR2 YFSETQ. The CDR3 spans 15 residues. This CDR3 reads CASSLAGWSEDEQYF. CDR3 sequence (DNA): TGCGCCAGCAGCTTGGCTGGTTGGTCCGAGGACGAGCAGTACTTC.

This clonotype was found once. A much larger clone differs from this one at a single base, so this may be a read error. The V gene is TRBV5-5, the J gene TRBJ2-3; D might be TRBD2 (6 bases). Trimming cost V 3 bases and J 2 bases, with 19 bases left between them. Germline values: CDR1 SGHKS, CDR2 YYEKEE (reference sequence). The CDR3 is 17 residues long. The CDR3 DNA sequence: TGTGCCAGCAGCTCGAGACGGGACTCAATATACACAGATACGCAGTATTTT. As protein: CASSSRRDSIYTDTQYF.

This clonotype was picked up many times. The J gene is TRBJ2-3, the V gene TRBV20-1; D is tentatively TRBD1 or TRBD2 (6 bases each). CDR3 size: 14 residues. CDR1 and CDR2 from the germline V gene are DFQATT and SNEGSKA (reference sequence). Trimming removed 0 bases at V and 5 bases at J, with 12 bases between. The chain's CDR3 is CSARDPGARDTQYF. In DNA form, the CDR3 reads TGCAGTGCTAGAGATCCGGGGGCGAGAGATACGCAGTATTTT.

Points on this clonotype: Just one base apart from a much larger clone, this may be a read error. The chain joins TRBV3-1 to TRBJ2-1; TRBD1 matches at 7 bases. V lost 4 bases and J lost 3; bases outside the gene matches: 9. Germline values: CDR1 LGHDT, CDR2 YNNKEL (reference sequence). The CDR3 is 16 residues long. The CDR3 DNA follows: TGTGCCAGCAGCCGCACGACAGGGTGCGGCTACAATGAGCAGTTCTTC. Translating it yields CASSRTTGCGYNEQFF.

This clonotype was counted at least ten times. The CDR3 coding sequence is TGTGCCTGGAGCCCGGACAGGGGGAATGAGCAGTTCTTC. This encodes CAWSPDRGNEQFF. V gene TRBV30 combines with J gene TRBJ2-1; 10 nucleotides agree with TRBD1. The V and J ends lost 3 bases and 7 bases, in that order; junction bases with no gene match: 3. The CDR3 has 13 amino acids. Germline CDR1 reads GTSNPN; CDR2 reads SVGIG (reference sequence).

Concerning this clonotype: A much bigger clone sits one base away, suggesting this may be a read error. In nucleotides, the CDR3 is TGCGCCAGCGGATTTTTTGCAGGGGACAGAAGTACGCAGTATTTT. Translation: CASGFFAGDRSTQYF. This rearrangement joins TRBV5-1 to TRBJ2-3; TRBD1 aligns across 7 bases. V trimming: 7 bases; J trimming: 8 bases; junction bases outside the gene matches: 16. The CDR3 contains 15 residues. CDR1 and CDR2 (germline): SGHRS, YFSETQ.

This clonotype was recorded many times. This sequence joins TRBV7-2 and TRBJ2-3; no firm D call. CDR1 and CDR2 (germline): SGHTA, FQGNSA. This CDR3 spans 13 amino acids. V was cut by 2 bases and J by 5 bases, with 8 bases left in between. The CDR3 nucleotides read TGTGCCAGCAGCTTACGTGGTGGAGATACGCAGTATTTT. Translated: CASSLRGGDTQYF.

There are many counts of this clonotype. This chain links TRBV25-1 with TRBJ1-1; D unclear. The CDR3 sequence is 14 residues long. The V end was cut by 1 base, the J end by 11 bases, with 17 bases between. Germline CDR1 is MGHDK and CDR2 is SYGVNS. The DNA for the CDR3 is TGTGCCAGCAGTGAATCACACGCCCGGGGTTTGGCTTTCTTT. The encoded protein is CASSESHARGLAFF.

This clonotype was seen repeatedly, ten times or more. The CDR3 coding sequence is TGTGCCAGCAGCCTCCGGACAGGGGTGAATTCACCCCTCCACTTT. Translated, it gives CASSLRTGVNSPLHF. The chain links TRBV5-6 to TRBJ1-6; TRBD1 aligns across 9 bases. This CDR3 is 15 amino acids long. Losses at the gene ends were 4 bases for V and 7 bases for J; bases not matched to a gene: 6. Germline assignment: CDR1 SGHDT and CDR2 YYEEEE.

This clonotype was counted at least ten times. This CDR3 reads CSVDSQGHTGELFF. In nucleotides, the CDR3 is TGCAGCGTTGATTCGCAGGGCCACACCGGGGAGCTGTTTTTT. The chain recombines TRBV29-1 with TRBJ2-2, with D maybe TRBD1 (5 bases). The CDR3 runs 14 residues. Trimming stripped 3 bases from V and 3 bases from J, with 11 bases between. CDR1 SQVTM and CDR2 ANQGSEA come from the germline V gene.

This clonotype was counted a few times. This sequence joins TRBV5-4 and TRBJ1-2; no firm D call. Trimming stripped 0 bases from V and 7 bases from J, with 13 bases between. The germline V gene encodes CDR1 SGHNT and CDR2 YYREEE (reference sequence). The CDR3 sequence is 14 residues long. CDR3 protein: CASSLEGGFPGYTF. CDR3 nucleotide sequence: TGTGCCAGCAGCTTGGAAGGAGGTTTTCCTGGCTACACCTTC.

This clonotype was detected many times. Here the CDR3 DNA reads TGTGCCAGCAGCTCGCACCCAGGGAATGAGCAGTTCTTC. Its protein is CASSSHPGNEQFF. The rearrangement links TRBV6-2 or TRBV6-3 to TRBJ2-1; possibly TRBD1 for D (5 bases). V lost 6 bases and J 7 bases, leaving 13 bases between the germline ends. The CDR3 contains 13 residues. Germline CDR1 reads MNHEY; CDR2 reads SVGEGT.

The sample holds a few counts of this clonotype. The CDR3 DNA sequence: TGTGCCAGCCTTGCACCGGGGGGGGATACCCAGTACTTC. Amino acid sequence: CASLAPGGDTQYF. The chain uses TRBV28 and TRBJ2-5, with 8 bases that match TRBD2. V lost 8 bases and J lost 8; bases outside the gene matches: 10. Per the germline V gene, CDR1 is MDHEN and CDR2 is SYDVKM. This CDR3 contains 13 residues.

This clonotype was recorded many times. The CDR3 DNA reads TGTGCCAGCAGCCCCGGTAGCGGGAGTGGTCGAACCCAGTACTTC. This translates into CASSPGSGSGRTQYF. This chain links TRBV7-2 with TRBJ2-5; 9 bases are shared with TRBD2. The CDR3 is 15 amino acids. Trimming removed 5 bases from V and 8 bases from J; junction bases left unmatched: 12. Germline assignment: CDR1 SGHTA and CDR2 FQGNSA.

This clonotype was detected ten times or more. This sequence joins TRBV5-1 and TRBJ2-6; D gene ambiguous. Trimming took off 4 bases at V and 0 bases at J, with 11 bases between the two ends. CDR1 SGHRS and CDR2 YFSETQ come from the germline V gene. This CDR3 region has 16 residues. CDR3 nucleotide sequence: TGCGCCAGCAGCCGAGCGCTTAGCTCTGGGGCCAACGTCCTGACTTTC. Translated: CASSRALSSGANVLTF.

In its sample, this clonotype was seen many times. The chain carries TRBV6-2 or TRBV6-3 and TRBJ2-1, with 8 bases identical to TRBD1. Germline lookup yields CDR1 MNHEY and CDR2 SVGEGT. V was pared by 6 bases and J by 7 bases, with 11 bases of the junction left unmatched. This CDR3 has 15 residues. This chain's CDR3 is CASSPWDRSGNEQFF. CDR3 in DNA: TGTGCCAGCAGCCCTTGGGACAGGTCAGGGAATGAGCAGTTCTTC.

This clonotype was counted many times. The CDR3 DNA is TGCAGTGCTAGAACTCCGGGACCCGCGGGCAATGAGCAGTTCTTC. It translates to CSARTPGPAGNEQFF. This rearrangement joins TRBV20-1 to TRBJ2-1; the D call may be TRBD1 or TRBD2 (5 bases each). CDR3 length: 15 residues. The V and J ends lost 2 bases and 6 bases respectively, with 17 bases between them. In germline, CDR1 is DFQATT, CDR2 SNEGSKA (reference sequence).

Comment on this clonotype: Being one base from a much bigger clone, this may be a read error. The chain employs TRBV19 and TRBJ2-3; tentatively, D is TRBD2 (6 bases). The V gene lost 2 bases and the J gene lost 1 base, with 16 bases spanning the gap. Germline CDR1 and CDR2: LNHDA and SQIVND (reference sequence). The CDR3 sequence is 17 residues long. The CDR3 reads CASSISQGLGGTDTQYF. The CDR3 DNA is TGTGCCAGTAGTATATCCCAGGGACTTGGGGGCACAGATACGCAGTATTTT.

This clonotype showed up many times. This chain connects TRBV20-1 to TRBJ1-6; the match to TRBD1 covers 7 bases. The junction had 11 bases not matched to a gene; V was cut back by 0 bases and J by 6 bases. Germline values: CDR1 DFQATT, CDR2 SNEGSKA (reference sequence). The CDR3 has 17 residues. The CDR3 DNA reads TGCAGTGCTAGAGATCGGTTCCGGGACAGCCTTAATTCACCCCTCCACTTT. Translated: CSARDRFRDSLNSPLHF.

This clonotype was seen at least ten times. The rearrangement uses TRBV6-2 or TRBV6-3 and TRBJ2-1; 7 nucleotides align to TRBD2. The CDR3 sequence is 19 residues long. Trimming cost V 2 bases and J 12 bases; bases outside gene matches: 25. Germline CDR1 reads MNHEY; CDR2 reads SVGEGT. The CDR3 DNA follows: TGTGCCAGCAGTTACCCGAGCGGGACCCAAACTTCCCCCAGATTCGGGCAGTTCTTC. It translates to CASSYPSGTQTSPRFGQFF.

There are many counts of this clonotype. The V call is TRBV27, the J call TRBJ2-7; D gene uncertain. The CDR3 covers 13 residues. The V and J ends lost 4 bases and 4 bases respectively, with 11 bases between them. Germline assignment: CDR1 MNHEY and CDR2 SMNVEV (reference sequence). CDR3 in amino acids: CASSYHPLYEQYF. Here the CDR3 DNA reads TGTGCCAGCAGTTACCACCCCCTATACGAGCAGTACTTC.

The CDR3 DNA sequence: TGTGCCAGCAGCCAAGATCCAGATCGGAGCGGGAGGTCTTCCCGCTCCTACGAGCAGTACTTC. Amino acids: CASSQDPDRSGRSSRSYEQYF. This chain joins TRBV4-2 and TRBJ2-7; TRBD2 agrees at 9 bases. The CDR3 is made up of 21 amino acids. Germline V gene data show CDR1 as LGHNA and CDR2 as YNFKEQ. The ends lost 0 bases at V and 0 bases at J; junction bases unmatched: 18.

This clonotype was found many times. J is TRBJ2-5 and V is TRBV5-1; 7 positions agree with TRBD2. Germline CDR1 SGHRS, CDR2 YFSETQ. This CDR3 contains 16 residues. V gave up 0 bases and J gave up 5 bases; unmatched junction bases: 10. The CDR3 here is CASSLESSGYVETQYF. As DNA, the CDR3 is TGCGCCAGCAGCTTGGAGTCTAGCGGTTATGTGGAGACCCAGTACTTC.

At least ten counts were recorded for this clonotype. This chain links TRBV5-1 with TRBJ1-1, with D tentatively TRBD1 (5 bases). Trimming left V 2 bases short and J 4 bases short, with 9 bases between. Germline CDR1 reads SGHRS; CDR2 reads YFSETQ. This CDR3 has 13 residues. The chain's CDR3 is CASSFRVGTEAFF. The DNA of the CDR3 is TGCGCCAGCAGCTTCAGGGTCGGCACTGAAGCTTTCTTT. Using reference TRBV5-1 and TRBJ1-1 for the parts outside the CDR3, the full variable domain is KAGVTQTPRYLIKTRGQQVTLSCSPISGHRSVSWYQQTPGQGLQFLFEYFSETQRNKGNFPGRFSGRQFSNSRSEMNVSTLELGDSALYLCASSFRVGTEAFFGQGTRLTVV.

Ten or more counts support this clonotype. This chain uses TRBV5-1 with TRBJ1-3; D is possibly TRBD1 (5 bases). The germline gives CDR1 SGHRS, CDR2 YFSETQ. CDR3 size: 14 residues. V was clipped by 7 bases and J by 7 bases, with 18 bases between them. This CDR3 reads CASRRDPLANTIYF. The CDR3 nucleotides read TGCGCCAGCCGCAGGGATCCTCTAGCCAACACCATATATTTT. The full variable domain, its missing parts supplied by reference TRBV5-1 and TRBJ1-3, is KAGVTQTPRYLIKTRGQQVTLSCSPISGHRSVSWYQQTPGQGLQFLFEYFSETQRNKGNFPGRFSGRQFSNSRSEMNVSTLELGDSALYLCASRRDPLANTIYFGEGSWLTVV.